One sample yielded the 29 T cell receptor beta chains listed below, sequenced in a study of shared clonotypes between healthy human individuals. Data came from immunoSEQ multiplex PCR; TCRdb stores just in-frame clones and leaves some out. The profile shows about 560,000 clones, around 81% of them singletons. The sequencing sample was made of PBMCs. The receptors stem from a woman aged 40 to 50 in good health. Some clones in this sample may be carry-over from other donors' samples.

This clone showed up just once. The chain uses TRBV27 and TRBJ1-5, with D perhaps matching TRBD1 (6 bases). Looked up from germline, CDR1 is MNHEY and CDR2 is SMNVEV (reference sequence). CDR3 length equals 14 residues. Trimming removed 6 bases at V and 6 bases at J, with 15 bases between. CDR3 region: CASRSTGLSQPQHF. The CDR3 DNA reads TGTGCCAGCAGGAGCACAGGGTTAAGTCAGCCCCAGCATTTT.

The table lists this clone with a count of one. A much larger clonotype is one base distant, so this may be a read error. The chain combines TRBV11-1 with TRBJ2-7, with 8 bases lining up with TRBD1. Germline CDR1 is SGHAT and CDR2 is FQDESV (reference sequence). The CDR3 sequence is 15 residues long. The CDR3 sequence is CASGLATGGSYEQYF. DNA of the CDR3: TGTGCCAGCGGCTTAGCAACAGGGGGCTCCTACGAGCAGTACTTC.

This sequence joins TRBV11-3 and TRBJ2-1; 10 bases map to TRBD2. The CDR3 consists of 15 residues. Germline CDR1 and CDR2: SGHNT and YENEEA. The J segment lost 7 bases and the V segment lost 5 bases, leaving 8 bases of the junction unmatched. The DNA of the CDR3 is TGTGCCAGCAGCCGCGTAGCGGGAGGTTCAAATGAGCAGTTCTTC. It yields the protein CASSRVAGGSNEQFF.

This chain's CDR3 is CAWSVSGRVYEQYF. CDR3 sequence (DNA): TGTGCCTGGAGTGTATCGGGCAGGGTCTACGAGCAGTACTTC. The chain joins TRBV30 to TRBJ2-7, with D perhaps matching TRBD1 (5 bases). CDR1 GTSNPN and CDR2 SVGIG come from the germline V gene (reference sequence). This CDR3 is 14 amino acids long. The V and J ends lost 0 bases and 3 bases respectively, with 12 bases between them.

Comment on this clone: A far larger clone is only one base removed, so a read error is likely. The chain recombines TRBV6-5 with TRBJ2-5; 9 bases align to TRBD1. Matching the DNA end better, TRBJ2-7 makes the J call doubtful. CDR3 size: 16 residues. Germline V gives CDR1 MNHEY, CDR2 SVGAGI. For the CDR3, the DNA is TGTGCCAGCAGTTGCTCTCCCGGGACAGGGCTTGACGAGCAGTACTTC. The encoded protein is CASSCSPGTGLDEQYF.

V gene TRBV6-1 combines with J gene TRBJ2-7, with 9 bases fitting TRBD1. Losses at the gene ends were 4 bases for V and 7 bases for J; bases not matched to a gene: 8. The CDR3 spans 14 residues. Germline CDR1 and CDR2: MNHNS and SASEGT. CDR3 region: CASSGGTGPGEQYF. The CDR3 DNA is TGTGCCAGCAGTGGAGGGACAGGGCCGGGGGAGCAGTACTTC.

The chain combines TRBV29-1 with TRBJ1-3; D possibly corresponds to TRBD1 (6 bases). This CDR3 contains 14 residues. V was cut by 0 bases and J by 8 bases, with 14 bases left in between. Germline CDR1 is SQVTM and CDR2 is ANQGSEA. This CDR3 reads CSVEDRGAGDTIYF. The DNA of the CDR3 is TGCAGCGTTGAAGATAGGGGCGCAGGGGACACCATATATTTT.

The chain recombines TRBV28 with TRBJ2-7; the match to TRBD2 covers 8 bases. The junction had 5 bases not matched to a gene; V was cut back by 3 bases and J by 4 bases. Germline V gives CDR1 MDHEN, CDR2 SYDVKM. The CDR3 extends over 14 amino acids. CDR3 sequence: CASSLIAGIYEQYF. Here the CDR3 DNA reads TGTGCCAGCAGTTTGATAGCGGGAATTTACGAGCAGTACTTC.

This clone has more than one count but fewer than ten. V gene TRBV7-2 combines with J gene TRBJ2-1, with 7 bases fitting TRBD1. CDR1 and CDR2 (germline): SGHTA, FQGNSA. The CDR3 runs 16 residues. Losses at the gene ends were 8 bases for V and 6 bases for J; bases not matched to a gene: 16. The CDR3 bases are TGTGCCAGCGCCCTTGTTCAGGGGGAGATTGGCAATGAGCAGTTCTTC. Its translation is CASALVQGEIGNEQFF.

The chain couples TRBV27 to TRBJ2-7; TRBD1 might be the D (6 bases). The germline gives CDR1 MNHEY, CDR2 SMNVEV (reference sequence). The CDR3 is 15 residues long. Between the trimmed V and J ends, which lost 7 bases and 2 bases, there was a span of 18 bases. CDR3 protein: CASKSHNDRTYEQYF. The CDR3 coding sequence is TGTGCCAGCAAAAGTCATAACGACAGGACCTACGAGCAGTACTTC.

There are a few counts of this clone. The chain combines TRBV7-3 with TRBJ2-3, with TRBD2 matching 9 bases. This CDR3 is built from 14 residues. CDR1 is SGHTA, CDR2 FQGTGA, per germline. J was trimmed by 5 bases and V by 5 bases; bases with no gene match: 5. The CDR3 nucleotides are TGTGCCAGCAGCCTTAGCGGGAGAGGAGATACGCAGTATTTT. Protein: CASSLSGRGDTQYF.

V gene TRBV4-3 combines with J gene TRBJ2-3, with 10 bases fitting TRBD2. Germline CDR1 reads LGHNA; CDR2 reads YSLEER. J gave up 2 bases and V 3 bases, and 11 bases lay outside the gene matches. CDR3 length: 18 amino acids. Here the CDR3 DNA reads TGCGCCAGCAGCCAGGATTTTGGACTAGCGGCATACACAGATACGCAGTATTTT. Residues: CASSQDFGLAAYTDTQYF.

The chain carries TRBV5-1 and TRBJ1-4; the D gene is possibly TRBD1 (5 bases). This CDR3 comprises 13 residues. The V and J ends lost 7 bases and 5 bases respectively, with 12 bases between them. Germline lookup yields CDR1 SGHRS and CDR2 YFSETQ. CDR3 sequence (DNA): TGCGCCAGCCAGCGGGACGGGAATGAAAAACTGTTTTTT. This translates into CASQRDGNEKLFF.

As DNA, the CDR3 is TGTGCCAGCAGCCCCAGACTAGCGGGGACCTACGAGCAGTACTTC. Translating it yields CASSPRLAGTYEQYF. The V gene is TRBV7-9, the J gene TRBJ2-7; TRBD2 matches 11 bases. Germline trimming cut 5 bases from V and 2 bases from J; bases unmatched to any gene: 5. Germline V gene lookup returns CDR1 SEHNR and CDR2 FQNEAQ (reference sequence). The CDR3 is 15 residues long.

The chain is built from TRBV19 and TRBJ2-1, with 9 nucleotides matching TRBD1. J was trimmed by 6 bases and V by 3 bases; bases with no gene match: 6. Germline V gives CDR1 LNHDA, CDR2 SQIVND (reference sequence). This CDR3 has 15 residues. The CDR3 DNA reads TGTGCCAGTAGTATCCGGGACAGGGTGGGCAATGAGCAGTTCTTC. It codes for CASSIRDRVGNEQFF.

The V call is TRBV9, the J call TRBJ2-5, with a possible D match to TRBD1 (6 bases). Germline-derived CDR1 and CDR2 are SGDLS and YYNGEE. The germline V and J ends were trimmed by 5 bases and 1 base, with 12 bases remaining between them. The CDR3 length is 14 residues. CDR3 DNA: TGTGCCAGCAGTCTCACAGGGAGCCAAGAGACCCAGTACTTC. The encoded protein is CASSLTGSQETQYF. The entire variable domain, with the rest obtained from reference TRBV9 and TRBJ2-5, is as follows: DSGVTQTPKHLITATGQRVTLRCSPRSGDLSVYWYQQSLDQGLQFLIQYYNGEERAKGNILERFSAQQFPDLHSELNLSSLELGDSALYFCASSLTGSQETQYFGPGTRLLVL.

The rearrangement joins TRBV20-1 to TRBJ1-4; no reliable D call. From germline, CDR1 is DFQATT and CDR2 SNEGSKA (reference sequence). V shed 7 bases and J shed 14 bases, with 8 bases lying between them. The CDR3 length is 8 residues. The chain's CDR3 is CSEGKLFF. DNA of the CDR3: TGCAGTGAAGGAAAGCTGTTTTTT.

The chain has TRBV11-2 and TRBJ2-5; D remains unclear. Germline V gene lookup returns CDR1 SGHAT and CDR2 FQNNGV. The CDR3 length is 14 residues. V lost 2 bases, J lost 0 bases, and 7 bases lay in between. CDR3 sequence: CASSLLGNQETQYF. The CDR3 nucleotides are TGTGCCAGCAGCTTATTGGGGAACCAAGAGACCCAGTACTTC.

The J gene is TRBJ2-2, the V gene TRBV6-1, with TRBD1 identical over 8 bases. Germline V gene sequence: CDR1 MNHNS, CDR2 SASEGT. V gave up 3 bases and J gave up 3 bases; unmatched junction bases: 3. The CDR3 is made up of 15 amino acids. The CDR3 is CASSDRTGYTGELFF. The CDR3 DNA is TGTGCCAGCAGTGATAGGACAGGGTACACCGGGGAGCTGTTTTTT.

The J gene is TRBJ2-7, the V gene TRBV6-6; 7 nucleotides align to TRBD1. V was pared by 6 bases and J by 3 bases, with 8 bases of the junction left unmatched. The CDR3 length is 14 residues. Germline V lookup: CDR1 MNHNY, CDR2 SVGAGI (reference sequence). The CDR3 DNA reads as TGTGCCAGCAGATCCCCGGGACAGAGCTACGAGCAGTACTTC. Translation gives CASRSPGQSYEQYF.

Regarding this clone: A much larger clone lies one base from this, so it may be a read error. The conserved phenylalanine or tryptophan is not found at the CDR3 terminus, so this likely reflects a read error. V and J are TRBV11-3 and TRBJ2-7; D may be TRBD1 or TRBD2 (5 bases each). Looked up from germline, CDR1 is SGHNT and CDR2 is YENEEA. V was shortened by 5 bases and J by 7 bases, with 21 bases between the two germline ends. The CDR3 is made up of 15 amino acids. CDR3 DNA sequence: TGTGCCAGCAGCCACACCTTGTCCGGGGCAAGGGAGCAGTACTCC. Amino acids: CASSHTLSGAREQYS.

With regard to this clone: A read error is likely here: a far larger clone is one base away. V is TRBV30 and J is TRBJ2-7, with a weak D call TRBD2 (5 bases). Trimming left V 2 bases short and J 12 bases short, with 20 bases between. The CDR3 has 13 residues. Germline V CDR1 and CDR2: GTSNPN, SVGIG (reference sequence). The CDR3: CAWSMRAEPFAYF. CDR3 nucleotides: TGTGCCTGGAGTATGCGGGCGGAGCCGTTTGCGTACTTC.

This clone was counted only a few times. The V gene is TRBV30, the J gene TRBJ1-4, with D tentatively TRBD1 (5 bases). Trimming left V 5 bases short and J 4 bases short, with 17 bases between. Germline-derived CDR1 and CDR2 are GTSNPN and SVGIG (reference sequence). The CDR3 totals 15 residues. The CDR3 spells CAWAPDGGGNEKLFF. CDR3 sequence (DNA): TGTGCCTGGGCCCCCGACGGTGGGGGTAATGAAAAACTGTTTTTT.

V gene TRBV18 combines with J gene TRBJ2-7; a weak D match, TRBD2 (7 bases). The CDR3 is 16 amino acids. V lost 2 bases to trimming and J lost 3 bases, with 17 bases between them. The germline V gene encodes CDR1 KGHSH and CDR2 LQKENI. CDR3 DNA sequence: TGTGCCAGCTCACCATCGACGGGGGGCGGAGGCTACGAGCAGTACTTC. Residues: CASSPSTGGGGYEQYF. Using reference TRBV18 and TRBJ2-7 for the parts outside the CDR3, the full variable domain is NAGVMQNPRHLVRRRGQEARLRCSPMKGHSHVYWYRQLPEEGLKFMVYLQKENIIDESGMPKERFSAEFPKEGPSILRIQQVVRGDSAAYFCASSPSTGGGGYEQYFGPGTRLTVT.

The gene calls are TRBV28 and TRBJ2-1; 7 positions agree with TRBD2. V lost 3 bases to trimming and J lost 5 bases; unmatched junction nucleotides: 7. The germline gives CDR1 MDHEN, CDR2 SYDVKM. This CDR3 is built from 15 residues. In DNA, the CDR3 is TGTGCCAGCAGTTTGGGCGGGAGTCCGGACAATGAGCAGTTCTTC. Translation: CASSLGGSPDNEQFF.

The chain has TRBV5-1 and TRBJ2-7, with 11 bases that match TRBD2. V gave up 1 base and J gave up 6 bases; unmatched junction bases: 12. This CDR3 comprises 17 residues. CDR1 is SGHRS and CDR2 is YFSETQ in the germline V gene. CDR3: CASSLSLRTSGLGEQYF. CDR3 bases: TGCGCCAGCAGCTTGTCCCTACGGACTAGCGGGCTTGGCGAGCAGTACTTC.

The V gene is TRBV10-3, the J gene TRBJ2-7; TRBD1 aligns across 7 bases. There are 16 residues in the CDR3. CDR1 ENHRY and CDR2 SYGVKD come from the germline V gene. Trimming took 4 bases from V and 5 from J; bases not matched to a gene: 14. The CDR3 region is CAISVNPDRELNEQYF. The CDR3 DNA reads as TGTGCCATCAGTGTAAACCCAGACAGGGAGCTCAACGAGCAGTACTTC.

The rearrangement joins TRBV7-3 to TRBJ2-3; TRBD2 agrees at 13 bases. The V segment lost 5 bases and the J segment 4 bases; nucleotides outside the gene matches: 12. The CDR3 sequence is 18 residues long. Looked up from germline, CDR1 is SGHTA and CDR2 is FQGTGA. CDR3 nucleotides: TGTGCCAGCAGCCAGGGAACTAGCGGGAGGGTGAGATCAGATACGCAGTATTTT. Protein sequence: CASSQGTSGRVRSDTQYF. Together with reference TRBV7-3 and TRBJ2-3, the CDR3 gives the full variable domain: GAGVSQTPSNKVTEKGKYVELRCDPISGHTALYWYRQSLGQGPEFLIYFQGTGAADDSGLPNDRFFAVRPEGSVSTLKIQRTERGDSAVYLCASSQGTSGRVRSDTQYFGPGTRLTVL.

This clone was detected only once. V and J are TRBV19 and TRBJ2-3; 9 nucleotides agree with TRBD1. V shed 1 base and J 2 bases; nucleotides not matched to a gene: 4. Germline V gene sequence: CDR1 LNHDA, CDR2 SQIVND (reference sequence). This CDR3 has 16 residues. The CDR3 loop is CASSIGGDRATDTQYF. Written as DNA, the CDR3 is TGTGCCAGTAGTATAGGAGGGGACAGGGCCACAGATACGCAGTATTTT. Drawing the rest from reference TRBV19 and TRBJ2-3, the complete variable domain is DGGITQSPKYLFRKEGQNVTLSCEQNLNHDAMYWYRQDPGQGLRLIYYSQIVNDFQKGDIAEGYSVSREKKESFPLTVTSAQKNPTAFYLCASSIGGDRATDTQYFGPGTRLTVL.